The 26 T cell receptor beta chains below were found in one sample sequenced in a study of shared clonotypes between healthy human individuals. This table comes from immunoSEQ multiplex PCR, and its TCRdb copy is limited to in-frame clones, with some not included. The table has about 1.1 million clones, more than 75% seen once; the top ten hold around 0.47%. The sample was memory CD4+ T cells from PBMCs. The subset denotes: CD45RA-negative fraction. These receptors came from a man aged 18 to 29 in good health. Some clones in this sample may be carry-over from other donors' samples.

V is TRBV9 and J is TRBJ2-1; D is undetermined. The CDR3 has 14 amino acids. V lost 2 bases to trimming and J lost 9 bases, with 15 bases between them. Germline CDR1 SGDLS, CDR2 YYNGEE. The CDR3 protein is CASSVDHRLGEQFF. The CDR3 DNA reads TGTGCCAGCAGCGTGGACCACCGGTTAGGTGAGCAGTTCTTC.

The chain is built from TRBV7-2 and TRBJ2-5; 8 bases are a match to TRBD2. Germline V lookup: CDR1 SGHTA, CDR2 FQGNSA. The ends lost 7 bases at V and 5 bases at J; junction bases unmatched: 12. The CDR3 totals 15 residues. The CDR3 bases are TGTGCCAGCACTGCCCCGGGGGGGCGCATGGAGACCCAGTACTTC. The encoded protein is CASTAPGGRMETQYF.

The rearrangement links TRBV11-2 to TRBJ2-7; 7 bases map to TRBD1. With 2 bases clipped from V and 1 base from J, the junction kept 8 bases outside the gene matches. The CDR3 runs to 16 residues. The germline CDR1 and CDR2 sequences are SGHAT and FQNNGV. The CDR3 DNA sequence: TGTGCCAGCAGCTTAAACCCCGGGACAGTTTCCTACGAGCAGTACTTC. This codes for CASSLNPGTVSYEQYF.

A remark on this clone: A clone one base away is much larger, so this may be a read error. This sample includes further DNA sequences coding for the same CDR3. The chain carries TRBV18 and TRBJ2-1; D unclear. Trimming pared 3 bases from V and 5 bases from J, leaving 2 bases between. CDR1 and CDR2 from the germline V gene are KGHSH and LQKENI. CDR3 size: 11 residues. CDR3 region: CASSPNNEQFF. CDR3 in DNA: TGTGCCAGCTCACCTAACAATGAGCAGTTCTTC.

The gene calls are TRBV4-2 and TRBJ2-7, with no clear D. V lost 6 bases and J lost 3, with 18 bases in between. The CDR3 is 15 residues long. CDR1 is LGHNA, CDR2 YNFKEQ, per germline. The CDR3 nucleotides are TGTGCCAGCAGTCCCGGGCACTTCGAACGCTACGAGCAGTACTTC. Its translation: CASSPGHFERYEQYF.

This chain uses TRBV13 with TRBJ2-6; 7 positions agree with TRBD2. The length of the CDR3 is 19 residues. Trimming removed 0 bases from V and 2 bases from J; junction bases left unmatched: 10. Germline-derived CDR1 and CDR2 are PRHDT and FYEKMQ (reference sequence). CDR3 nucleotide sequence: TGTGCCAGCAGCTTAGGCCTTTTTCGGGGGAGGGCTGGGGCCAACGTCCTGACTTTC. Encoded protein: CASSLGLFRGRAGANVLTF.

This rearrangement joins TRBV29-1 to TRBJ2-1, with 9 bases fitting TRBD1. Looked up from germline, CDR1 is SQVTM and CDR2 is ANQGSEA. The V gene end was trimmed by 4 bases and the J gene end by 2 bases; junction bases not matched to a gene: 6. The CDR3 covers 15 residues. This chain's CDR3 is CSVGGGQGAYNEQFF. The CDR3 DNA reads TGCAGCGTTGGGGGGGGACAGGGCGCCTACAATGAGCAGTTCTTC.

The chain links TRBV28 to TRBJ1-5; 10 nucleotides match TRBD1. V was pared by 9 bases and J by 4 bases, with 9 bases of the junction left unmatched. This CDR3 comprises 15 residues. Per germline, CDR1 MDHEN and CDR2 SYDVKM. The CDR3 DNA sequence: TGTGCCAGTGGCGTCCGGGACAGGGGAAATCAGCCCCAGCATTTT. This gives the protein CASGVRDRGNQPQHF.

The chain combines TRBV7-3 with TRBJ2-7; 9 bases are a match to TRBD2. Germline V lookup: CDR1 SGHTA, CDR2 FQGTGA. This CDR3 contains 15 residues. V lost 5 bases, J lost 1 base, and 6 bases stayed unmatched. CDR3 region: CASSLGSGRSYEQYF. DNA for the CDR3: TGTGCCAGCAGCCTTGGAAGCGGGAGGTCCTACGAGCAGTACTTC.

This sequence joins TRBV6-4 and TRBJ2-1; possible D gene TRBD2, 6 bases. The CDR3 runs 15 residues. Trimming took off 7 bases at V and 8 bases at J, with 21 bases between the two ends. Germline CDR1 MRHNA, CDR2 SNTAGT. The CDR3 loop is CASTRTPGGSDEQFF. CDR3 bases: TGTGCCAGCACCCGTACCCCCGGGGGTTCAGATGAGCAGTTCTTC.

The genes are TRBV2 and TRBJ2-1, with D maybe TRBD2 (5 bases). The germline CDR1 and CDR2 sequences are SNHLY and FYNNEI. This CDR3 has 14 amino acids. Trimming pared 8 bases from V and 2 bases from J, leaving 13 bases between. CDR3 nucleotide sequence: TGTGCCAGCTCGGGGATTGTCGCCTACAATGAGCAGTTCTTC. This gives the protein CASSGIVAYNEQFF.

J is TRBJ2-5 and V is TRBV29-1, with D perhaps TRBD1 or TRBD2 (5 bases each). CDR1 and CDR2 (germline): SQVTM, ANQGSEA. The CDR3 spans 12 residues. Trimming took 3 bases from V and 4 from J, leaving 9 bases between them. CDR3 loop: CSVDFGGETQYF. CDR3 nucleotide sequence: TGCAGCGTTGACTTTGGGGGAGAGACCCAGTACTTC.

Points on this clone: Additional DNA sequences in this sample encode the identical CDR3. The chain carries TRBV9 and TRBJ2-3; 7 positions match TRBD2. The V gene's germline CDR1 is SGDLS and CDR2 YYNGEE. J lost 0 bases, V lost 1 base, and 2 bases had no gene match. This CDR3 region has 15 residues. CDR3: CASSVPGGSTDTQYF. For the CDR3, the DNA is TGTGCCAGCAGCGTACCGGGAGGCAGCACAGATACGCAGTATTTT.

This clone was seen only a few times. Other nucleotide sequences in the sample specify the same CDR3. The chain is built from TRBV19 and TRBJ1-3; D not resolved. Looked up from germline, CDR1 is LNHDA and CDR2 is SQIVND (reference sequence). V gave up 6 bases and J gave up 0 bases, with 9 bases separating them. This CDR3 region has 14 residues. CDR3 DNA: TGTGCCAGTAGCAGTCTAAGCTCTGGAAACACCATATATTTT. Its protein product is CASSSLSSGNTIYF.

The chain couples TRBV5-4 to TRBJ2-2; 8 bases line up with TRBD1. This CDR3 comprises 13 residues. The germline gives CDR1 SGHNT, CDR2 YYREEE (reference sequence). V shed 3 bases and J 7 bases; nucleotides not matched to a gene: 2. Here the CDR3 reads CASSSTGGGELFF. The CDR3 DNA sequence: TGTGCCAGCAGCTCAACAGGGGGCGGGGAGCTGTTTTTT.

The chain couples TRBV7-3 to TRBJ2-3; no reliable D call. The CDR3 is 13 residues long. Per the germline V gene, CDR1 is SGHTA and CDR2 is FQGTGA. Trimming took off 5 bases at V and 5 bases at J, with 11 bases between the two ends. As DNA, the CDR3 is TGTGCCAGCAGCACCACAAATCTAGATACGCAGTATTTT. The encoded protein is CASSTTNLDTQYF.

The chain recombines TRBV6-1 with TRBJ2-3; TRBD2 aligns across 10 bases. The J segment lost 8 bases and the V segment lost 11 bases, leaving 13 bases of the junction unmatched. The CDR3 has 14 residues. The germline V gene encodes CDR1 MNHNS and CDR2 SASEGT. Written as DNA, the CDR3 is TGTGCCGCCACCCCCGGGACTAGCGTCGTTACGCAGTATTTT. Translating it yields CAATPGTSVVTQYF.

This chain connects TRBV19 to TRBJ2-3; 8 nucleotides agree with TRBD1. The CDR3 runs to 14 residues. In germline, CDR1 is LNHDA, CDR2 SQIVND (reference sequence). Trimming removed 6 bases from V and 5 bases from J; junction bases left unmatched: 7. CDR3 DNA sequence: TGTGCCAGTAGGGTTACAGGGGGTGAAGATACGCAGTATTTT. Protein product: CASRVTGGEDTQYF. The full variable domain, with the rest looked up from reference TRBV19 and TRBJ2-3, is DGGITQSPKYLFRKEGQNVTLSCEQNLNHDAMYWYRQDPGQGLRLIYYSQIVNDFQKGDIAEGYSVSREKKESFPLTVTSAQKNPTAFYLCASRVTGGEDTQYFGPGTRLTVL.

The rearrangement uses TRBV12-5 and TRBJ2-1; D remains unclear. The CDR3 covers 11 residues. Germline V lookup: CDR1 LGHNT, CDR2 FRNRAP. V lost 3 bases, J lost 11 bases, and 8 bases lay in between. The CDR3 nucleotides read TGTGCTAGTGGTTTTAGGAGCAAGCAGTTCTTC. The encoded protein is CASGFRSKQFF.

This chain uses TRBV18 with TRBJ2-2; maybe TRBD2 (5 bases). The germline V gene encodes CDR1 KGHSH and CDR2 LQKENI. CDR3 size: 14 residues. The V end lost 3 bases, the J end lost 6 bases, and 11 bases lay between the germline ends. For the CDR3, the DNA is TGTGCCAGCTCACCTAGCACGGAGGCCGGGGAGCTGTTTTTT. Translation gives CASSPSTEAGELFF.

The chain recombines TRBV7-2 with TRBJ1-5, with 10 bases matching TRBD1. The CDR3 contains 15 residues. After removal of 4 bases from V and 4 bases from J, the junction contained 4 bases not matched to a gene. Germline CDR1 and CDR2: SGHTA and FQGNSA. CDR3 sequence reads: CASSYDRGRNQPQHF. In DNA, the CDR3 is TGTGCCAGCAGCTACGACAGGGGGCGAAATCAGCCCCAGCATTTT.

The chain joins TRBV2 to TRBJ2-7, with 9 bases matching TRBD2. This CDR3 has 14 amino acids. The germline CDR1 and CDR2 sequences are SNHLY and FYNNEI. The junction had 11 bases not matched to a gene; V was cut back by 8 bases and J by 6 bases. The DNA for the CDR3 is TGTGCCAGCGGGATAGCGGGAGATAGTGGCGAGCAGTACTTC. This encodes CASGIAGDSGEQYF.

The chain uses TRBV6-5 and TRBJ1-4; possibly TRBD1 for D (5 bases). Per germline, CDR1 MNHEY and CDR2 SVGAGI. The CDR3 has 14 residues. V was cut by 6 bases and J by 7 bases, with 15 bases left in between. The CDR3: CASSGTGAGEKLFF. DNA for the CDR3: TGTGCCAGCAGCGGGACCGGGGCGGGTGAAAAACTGTTTTTT.

The chain uses TRBV12-5 and TRBJ2-3; tentatively, D is TRBD1 or TRBD2 (5 bases each). This CDR3 is 14 amino acids long. Germline V gene sequence: CDR1 LGHNT, CDR2 FRNRAP. V gave up 6 bases and J gave up 4 bases, with 14 bases separating them. The CDR3 protein is CASGAPGSPDTQYF. The CDR3 DNA sequence: TGTGCTAGTGGGGCGCCAGGGAGCCCAGATACGCAGTATTTT. Complete variable domain (other parts from reference TRBV12-5 and TRBJ2-3): DARVTQTPRHKVTEMGQEVTMRCQPILGHNTVFWYRQTMMQGLELLAYFRNRAPLDDSGMPKDRFSAEMPDATLATLKIQPSEPRDSAVYFCASGAPGSPDTQYFGPGTRLTVL.

The chain carries TRBV9 and TRBJ2-7, with 8 nucleotides matching TRBD2. Germline CDR1 reads SGDLS; CDR2 reads YYNGEE. The CDR3 runs 14 residues. J lost 13 bases, V lost 3 bases, and 15 bases had no gene match. CDR3 in DNA: TGTGCCAGCAGCGCCGGACTAGCCTCTACGAGCATATACTTC. Translation: CASSAGLASTSIYF.

V gene TRBV2 combines with J gene TRBJ2-2, with TRBD1 matching 8 bases. This CDR3 has 14 residues. With V trimmed by 11 bases and J by 5 bases, 10 bases remained unmatched. In germline, CDR1 is SNHLY, CDR2 FYNNEI. The CDR3 nucleotides are TGTGCCGGCGCAGACAGGGGACGGACCGGGGAGCTGTTTTTT. Translated: CAGADRGRTGELFF.